The source of this T cell receptor beta chain is a study of T-cell reconstitution after alpha-beta-depleted transplantation in children. This clonotype was counted at least ten times. During its preparation, the TCRbeta library received unique molecular identifiers. Each CDR3 protein is one row after TCRdb ran MiXCR on the PCR reads. The table includes approximately 250,000 distinct CDR3 sequences, 9.7% detected once. The CDR3 loop spans 14 amino acids. Trimming removed 0 bases at V and 0 bases at J, with 6 bases between. Germline V gene data show CDR1 as SGHNT and CDR2 as YYREEE (reference sequence).

The source was PBMCs from the stem cell graft donor, collected from the stem cell graft. This receptor was obtained from a human donor who donated a stem cell graft to a child with SCID. V and J are TRBV5-4 and TRBJ1-1, with D uncertain. The CDR3 protein is CASSLGWMNTEAFF. The CDR3 bases are TGTGCCAGCAGCTTGGGATGGATGAACACTGAAGCTTTCTTT.